A selection of T cell receptor beta chains follows, all from one sample in a study of a mutant IDH1 vaccine in newly diagnosed glioma. These receptors' antigens are unknown. Sequencing was performed with immunoSEQ multiplex PCR; in TCRdb, only in-frame clones are kept and a portion is missing. Of 25,000 to 35,000 clones detected, about 90% appear once; the ten largest clones hold roughly 3.5%. The source was peripheral blood mononuclear cells (PBMCs), collected from a glioma patient whose treatment included an IDH1 peptide vaccine. The receptors stem from a woman in her thirties or forties with glioma. Some clones in this sample may be carry-over from other donors' samples. CDR3s include the opening cysteine and the closing phenylalanine or tryptophan.

v_gene	j_gene	CDR3aa
TRBV7-9	TRBJ2-7	CASSQGRGGQYF
TRBV7-3	TRBJ2-3	CASSLGTAGGRHTQYF
TRBV6-4	TRBJ2-1	CASSQGSGQYNEQFF
TRBV19	TRBJ2-3	CASSARTPGTDTQYF
TRBV7-9	TRBJ1-6	CASSTDRGWNSPLHF
TRBV7-9	TRBJ2-5	CASSSRTLGGTQYF
TRBV6-5	TRBJ1-5	CASSSYPAGGNQPQHF
TRBV10-3	TRBJ2-3	CAISEGGGGDTQYF
TRBV5-6	TRBJ2-7	CASSLYPSGKSVYEQYF
TRBV7-8	TRBJ2-7	CASSLEMGRNEQYF
TRBV5-1	TRBJ1-1	CASSNYRGNTEAFF
TRBV6-6	TRBJ2-2	CASNQKRGTGELFF
TRBV27	TRBJ2-3	CASSFGALGTQYF
TRBV18	TRBJ2-7	CASSPGRAGEQYF
TRBV5-4	TRBJ1-5	CASSLVVRGSRNQPQHF
TRBV2	TRBJ1-5	CATKFRQGSNQPQHF
TRBV27	TRBJ1-5	CASSPQGQGVQPQHF
TRBV7-2	TRBJ1-5	CASSLFNQPQHF
TRBV28	TRBJ2-3	CASSFKVTQYF
TRBV7-2	TRBJ1-3	CASSLAGARYSGNTIYF
TRBV27	TRBJ1-2	CASSLQVADGGAVYGYTF
TRBV6-5	TRBJ1-2	CASQGGERGYTF
TRBV7-9	TRBJ1-5	CASSLAPTSYSNQPQHF
TRBV27	TRBJ1-4	CASIIRHVSTNEKLFF
TRBV10-3	TRBJ2-5	CAISDGQQETQYF
TRBV7-6	TRBJ2-3	CASSLVGGGGTDTQYF
TRBV28	TRBJ1-5	CASRSGNQPQHF
TRBV7-2	TRBJ2-5	CASTLSGASGETQYF
TRBV11-2	TRBJ2-2	CASSQGRTGELFF
TRBV9	TRBJ2-7	CASSVDPRPGNYEQYF
TRBV11-1	TRBJ1-5	CANHTAGVCNQPQHF
TRBV21-1	-	CASLPGTSFSNPYEQYF
TRBV11-2	TRBJ1-6	CASSFAGTQNNSPLHF
TRBV7-2	-	CASSYATGLKYEQYF
TRBV2	TRBJ1-2	CASSQGQGRNYGYTF
TRBV10-2	TRBJ1-1	CASSAWGQWSHTEAFF
TRBV28	TRBJ1-1	CASDSGGPTEAFF
TRBV7-2	TRBJ2-7	CASSYRTSGYEQYF
TRBV5-4	TRBJ1-4	CASSLELQGEKLFF
TRBV5-6	TRBJ1-3	CASSAPEGYSGNTIYF
TRBV15	TRBJ2-5	CATSRVGETQYF
TRBV7-9	TRBJ2-1	CASGSSYNEQFF
TRBV7-8	TRBJ2-2	CASSLAPSNTGELFF
TRBV28	TRBJ1-1	CASSWDGEAFF
TRBV5-1	TRBJ2-7	CASSAGQTPTHEQYF
TRBV5-1	TRBJ2-1	CASSRWGTGSYNEQFF
TRBV7-6	TRBJ1-2	CASSDPGFGYTF
TRBV5-1	TRBJ2-1	CASSLDGTNYNEQFF
TRBV11-2	TRBJ1-5	CASSLLGAPGQPQHF
TRBV5-4	TRBJ2-7	CASSRSGSTREQYF
TRBV4-2	TRBJ1-2	CASRAGNGYTF